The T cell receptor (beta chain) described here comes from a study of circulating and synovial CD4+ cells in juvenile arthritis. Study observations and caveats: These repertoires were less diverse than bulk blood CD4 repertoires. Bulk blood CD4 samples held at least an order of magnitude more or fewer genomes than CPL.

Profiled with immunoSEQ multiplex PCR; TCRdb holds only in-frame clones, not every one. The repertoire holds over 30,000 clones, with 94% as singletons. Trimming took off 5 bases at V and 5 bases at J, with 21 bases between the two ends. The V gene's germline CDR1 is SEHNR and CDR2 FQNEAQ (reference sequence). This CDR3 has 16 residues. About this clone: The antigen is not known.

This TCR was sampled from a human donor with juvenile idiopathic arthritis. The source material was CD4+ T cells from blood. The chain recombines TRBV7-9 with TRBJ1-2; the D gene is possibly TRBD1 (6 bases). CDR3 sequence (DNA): TGTGCCAGCAGCATAACAAGCCCAGGGGTTCAGTATGGCTACACCTTC. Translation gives CASSITSPGVQYGYTF.